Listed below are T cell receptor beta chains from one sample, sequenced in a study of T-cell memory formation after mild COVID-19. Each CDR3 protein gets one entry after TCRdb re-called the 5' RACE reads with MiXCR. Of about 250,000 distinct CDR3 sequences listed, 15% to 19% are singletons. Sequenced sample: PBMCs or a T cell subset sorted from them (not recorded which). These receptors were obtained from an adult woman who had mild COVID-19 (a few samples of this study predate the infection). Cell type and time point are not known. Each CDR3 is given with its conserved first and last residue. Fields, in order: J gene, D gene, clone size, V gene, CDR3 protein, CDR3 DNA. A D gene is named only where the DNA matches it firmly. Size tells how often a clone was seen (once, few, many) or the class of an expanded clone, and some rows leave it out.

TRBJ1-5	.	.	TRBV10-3	CAISANGGVGQPQHF	TGTGCCATCAGTGCCAATGGGGGGGTAGGGCAGCCCCAGCATTTT
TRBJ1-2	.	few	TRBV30	CAWRDRSNYGYTF	TGTGCCTGGAGAGACAGGTCTAACTATGGCTACACCTTC
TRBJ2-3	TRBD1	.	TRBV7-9	CASSSTLGTGGRRADTQYF	TGTGCCAGCAGCTCTACGCTCGGGACAGGCGGCCGACGCGCAGATACGCAGTATTTT
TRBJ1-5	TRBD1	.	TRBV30	CAMGQGSNQPQHF	TGTGCCATGGGACAGGGGAGCAATCAGCCCCAGCATTTT
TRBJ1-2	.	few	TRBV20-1	CSASHGGGVGYTF	TGCAGTGCTAGTCACGGGGGCGGGGTAGGCTACACCTTC
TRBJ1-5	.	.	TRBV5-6	CASSLGQEQPQHF	TGTGCCAGCAGCTTAGGGCAGGAACAGCCCCAGCATTTT
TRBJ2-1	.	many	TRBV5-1	CASSLGWETAYNEQFF	TGCGCCAGCAGCTTGGGGTGGGAAACTGCCTACAATGAGCAGTTCTTC
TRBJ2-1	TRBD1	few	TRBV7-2	CASSLRDRGNNEQFF	TGTGCCAGCAGCCTCCGGGACAGGGGAAACAATGAGCAGTTCTTC
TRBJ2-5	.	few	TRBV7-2	CASSFPRRLETQYF	TGTGCCAGCAGCTTTCCGAGACGGTTAGAGACCCAGTACTTC
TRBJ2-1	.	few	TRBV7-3	CASSLVASNEQFF	TGTGCCAGCAGCTTAGTCGCTAGCAATGAGCAGTTCTTC
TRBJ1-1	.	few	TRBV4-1	CASLDRALGRGEAFF	TGCGCCAGCCTAGACCGGGCCCTCGGACGGGGTGAAGCTTTCTTT
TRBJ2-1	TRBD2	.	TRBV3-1	CASSHGGYNEQFF	TGTGCCAGCAGCCACGGGGGGTACAATGAGCAGTTCTTC
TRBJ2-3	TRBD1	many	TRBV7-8	CASSPRRNRGQGTDTQYF	TGTGCCAGCAGCCCAAGGCGGAATAGGGGGCAGGGGACAGATACGCAGTATTTT
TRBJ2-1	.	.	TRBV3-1	CASSQDNYYSYNEQFF	TGTGCCAGCAGCCAAGATAACTACTACTCCTACAATGAGCAGTTCTTC
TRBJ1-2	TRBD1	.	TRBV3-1	CASSPIQSAGGFTF	TGTGCCAGCAGCCCCATCCAATCGGCAGGGGGCTTCACCTTC
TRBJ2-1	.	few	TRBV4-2	CASSHQLEQFF	TGTGCCAGCAGCCATCAACTAGAGCAGTTCTTC
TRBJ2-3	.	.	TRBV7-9	CASSLVGQDTQYF	TGTGCCAGCAGCTTGGTGGGGCAAGATACGCAGTATTTT